The 5 T cell receptor beta chains given below trace back to one sample, sequenced in a study of blood T cell repertoires in COVID-19. Assay used: immunoSEQ multiplex PCR; TCRdb lists only in-frame clones, some missing. The sample lists roughly 130,000 clones; 70% to 90% were seen once. Sequencing input: peripheral blood. These receptors were obtained from a man aged 40-49 years with acute or convalescent COVID-19.

The chain recombines TRBV6-5 with TRBJ2-3; TRBD1 is a possible D gene (6 bases). V shed 0 bases and J shed 2 bases, with 9 bases lying between them. Germline CDR1 MNHEY, CDR2 SVGAGI. This CDR3 contains 15 residues. The CDR3: CASSYSPGVTDTQYF. The CDR3 nucleotides are TGTGCCAGCAGTTACTCCCCAGGGGTCACAGATACGCAGTATTTT.

The V and J genes are TRBV2 and TRBJ2-1; 15 bases match TRBD2. The CDR3 covers 16 residues. V lost 7 bases and J lost 2; bases outside the gene matches: 3. Germline V lookup: CDR1 SNHLY, CDR2 FYNNEI. CDR3 loop: CASTGTSGRTYNEQFF. The DNA for the CDR3 is TGTGCCAGCACCGGGACTAGCGGGAGGACCTACAATGAGCAGTTCTTC.

The chain combines TRBV4-2 with TRBJ1-2; 7 nucleotides line up with TRBD1. In germline, CDR1 is LGHNA, CDR2 YNFKEQ. V lost 0 bases and J lost 5; bases outside the gene matches: 6. The CDR3 runs to 15 residues. The CDR3 is CASSQDNRGEYGYTF. Here the CDR3 DNA reads TGTGCCAGCAGCCAAGATAACAGGGGAGAGTATGGCTACACCTTC.

V is TRBV6-6 and J is TRBJ2-2; D possibly corresponds to TRBD1 (6 bases). The length of the CDR3 is 13 residues. CDR1 is MNHNY, CDR2 SVGAGI, per germline (reference sequence). The germline V and J ends were trimmed by 6 bases and 3 bases, with 8 bases remaining between them. CDR3 sequence: CASSNRDTGELFF. The CDR3 nucleotides read TGTGCCAGCAGCAACAGGGACACCGGGGAGCTGTTTTTT.

The chain recombines TRBV18 with TRBJ2-7; D not resolved. Germline values: CDR1 KGHSH, CDR2 LQKENI. The CDR3 totals 13 residues. Trimming took off 3 bases at V and 6 bases at J, with 12 bases between the two ends. CDR3 sequence reads: CASSPSSVREQYF. The DNA for the CDR3 is TGTGCCAGCTCACCTAGCTCGGTACGCGAGCAGTACTTC.